What follows are 28 T cell receptor beta chains derived from one specimen sequenced in a study of cytomegalovirus exposure and HLA in healthy donors. The PCR used 60 Vbeta and 13 Jbeta primers. Assay: immunoSEQ multiplex PCR; the TCRdb copy retains only in-frame clones and omits some. There are roughly 190,000 clones in the sample; 85% to 90% occur only once, and approximately 1.9% lies in the top ten. The material sequenced was PBMCs. These receptor sequences come from a woman between 18 and 30 years old in good health and CMV-seronegative.

The chain has TRBV7-9 and TRBJ1-2, with D maybe TRBD1 (6 bases). The germline gives CDR1 SEHNR, CDR2 FQNEAQ (reference sequence). The CDR3 has 14 amino acids. Trimming stripped 5 bases from V and 8 bases from J, with 18 bases between. The CDR3 is CASSPLGGGAGYTF. The CDR3 bases are TGTGCCAGCAGCCCCCTAGGGGGAGGGGCCGGCTACACCTTC.

The chain employs TRBV30 and TRBJ1-2; 8 bases agree with TRBD1. The germline gives CDR1 GTSNPN, CDR2 SVGIG (reference sequence). The CDR3 length is 14 residues. Trimming took 3 bases from V and 8 from J; bases not matched to a gene: 11. CDR3 residues: CAWSRGQGGEGYTF. CDR3 DNA: TGTGCCTGGAGCCGAGGACAGGGAGGAGAAGGCTACACCTTC. The whole variable domain, filled in from reference TRBV30 and TRBJ1-2, reads SQTIHQWPATLVQPVGSPLSLECTVEGTSNPNLYWYRQAAGRGLQLLFYSVGIGQISSEVPQNLSASRPQDRQFILSSKKLLLSDSGFYLCAWSRGQGGEGYTFGSGTRLTVV.

The chain carries TRBV5-6 and TRBJ2-5, with D possibly TRBD1 on 5 matching bases. The CDR3 has 16 residues. Germline V gene lookup returns CDR1 SGHDT and CDR2 YYEEEE. V lost 0 bases and J lost 2, with 14 bases in between. CDR3 loop: CASSLERQTLQETQYF. The CDR3 DNA sequence: TGTGCCAGCAGCTTGGAGAGACAGACACTTCAAGAGACCCAGTACTTC.

The V gene is TRBV7-8, the J gene TRBJ1-6; D is perhaps TRBD1 (5 bases). CDR3 length equals 19 residues. CDR1 and CDR2 from the germline V gene are SGHVS and FQNEAQ. V lost 5 bases and J lost 8, with 28 bases in between. The CDR3 coding sequence is TGTGCCAGCAGCCCTAGGGGAACACGGCACTACCTCACGGATTCACCCCTCCACTTT. This codes for CASSPRGTRHYLTDSPLHF.

The CDR3 coding sequence is TGTGCCAGCACCTCTGTGTCGATCCGAGGTTCTATGAATGAGCAGTTCTTC. Protein sequence: CASTSVSIRGSMNEQFF. The genes are TRBV13 and TRBJ2-1; no firm D call. Germline-derived CDR1 and CDR2 are PRHDT and FYEKMQ (reference sequence). The CDR3 has 17 residues. With 7 bases removed from V and 7 bases from J, the gap between germline ends came to 26 bases.

The chain carries TRBV9 and TRBJ1-5, with TRBD1 matching over 7 bases. This CDR3 comprises 14 residues. J gave up 6 bases and V 3 bases, and 6 bases lay outside the gene matches. Germline V gene data show CDR1 as SGDLS and CDR2 as YYNGEE. Written as DNA, the CDR3 is TGTGCCAGCAGCGAGGAAGACAGGGTTCAGCCCCAGCATTTT. Translating gives CASSEEDRVQPQHF.

This chain uses TRBV4-2 with TRBJ2-5, with D unresolved. CDR1 and CDR2 (germline): LGHNA, YNFKEQ. The germline V and J ends were trimmed by 1 base and 2 bases, with 8 bases remaining between them. CDR3 length: 14 amino acids. The CDR3 DNA reads as TGTGCCAGCAGCCAAGTCAGTTATCAAGAGACCCAGTACTTC. It yields the protein CASSQVSYQETQYF.

This clone has more than one count but fewer than ten. Germline and junction disagree at one end, which may indicate a read error. The chain employs TRBV6-5 and TRBJ2-7, with TRBD2 identical over 8 bases. The CDR3 contains 13 residues. Germline V gene data show CDR1 as MNHEY and CDR2 as SVGAGI. This CDR3 is CASSYGLAGGQHF. In nucleotides, the CDR3 is TGTGCCAGCAGTTACGGGCTAGCGGGCGGGCAGCACTTC.

The chain links TRBV6-5 to TRBJ2-1; 7 nucleotides match TRBD2. CDR1 and CDR2 (germline): MNHEY, SVGAGI. This CDR3 is 15 amino acids long. The V and J ends lost 5 bases and 0 bases, in that order; junction bases with no gene match: 4. The CDR3 DNA reads as TGTGCCAGCAGTGCCTGGGGGGGCTCCTACAATGAGCAGTTCTTC. It translates to CASSAWGGSYNEQFF.

The rearrangement links TRBV27 to TRBJ1-1; D not resolved. The length of the CDR3 is 13 residues. Germline V gene sequence: CDR1 MNHEY, CDR2 SMNVEV (reference sequence). With 4 bases removed from V and 5 bases from J, the gap between germline ends came to 11 bases. CDR3 protein: CASSSARGTEAFF. CDR3 DNA sequence: TGTGCCAGCAGTTCCGCCCGAGGGACTGAAGCTTTCTTT.

V usage is TRBV4-3 and J usage is TRBJ2-5; 9 bases align to TRBD1. The germline CDR1 and CDR2 sequences are LGHNA and YSLEER. V shed 1 base and J 5 bases; nucleotides not matched to a gene: 14. CDR3 length: 18 residues. The chain's CDR3 is CASSQALWRDRVGETQYF. In DNA form, the CDR3 reads TGCGCCAGCAGCCAAGCCCTCTGGCGGGACAGGGTAGGGGAGACCCAGTACTTC.

The J gene is TRBJ1-5, the V gene TRBV15; 7 bases align to TRBD1. V lost 0 bases and J lost 6; bases outside the gene matches: 8. The CDR3 length is 16 residues. Germline V gives CDR1 LNHNV, CDR2 YYDKDF (reference sequence). This CDR3 reads CATSRDPGDSGQPQHF. CDR3 in DNA: TGTGCCACCAGCAGAGATCCGGGGGACAGTGGTCAGCCCCAGCATTTT.

This clone came up once. V usage is TRBV9 and J usage is TRBJ1-2, with unresolved D. CDR1 is SGDLS, CDR2 YYNGEE, per germline. The ends were cut back, 2 bases at V and 4 bases at J, with 6 bases in the middle. This CDR3 region has 12 residues. The CDR3 loop reads CASSVDTYGYTF. As DNA, the CDR3 is TGTGCCAGCAGCGTCGACACCTATGGCTACACCTTC.

The table lists this clone with a few counts. The chain couples TRBV7-2 to TRBJ2-2, with 7 bases matching TRBD2. This CDR3 spans 16 amino acids. Germline values: CDR1 SGHTA, CDR2 FQGNSA. The V and J ends lost 4 bases and 5 bases, in that order; junction bases with no gene match: 10. The CDR3 sequence is CASSSDSGSGTGELFF. CDR3 coding DNA: TGTGCCAGCAGCTCGGATAGCGGGTCGGGGACCGGGGAGCTGTTTTTT.

The chain recombines TRBV11-2 with TRBJ1-2; perhaps TRBD1 as D (5 bases). The V and J ends lost 4 bases and 5 bases respectively, with 17 bases between them. Germline V gene data show CDR1 as SGHAT and CDR2 as FQNNGV. The CDR3 runs to 15 residues. In DNA form, the CDR3 reads TGTGCCAGCAGCTCCCCTAATAGACGGACATATGGCTACACCTTC. Amino acids: CASSSPNRRTYGYTF.

DNA of the CDR3: TGTGCCAGCTCACCACGGCTAGCGGGGGGAACCAATGAGCAGTTCTTC. Protein product: CASSPRLAGGTNEQFF. The rearrangement joins TRBV18 to TRBJ2-1; TRBD2 matches 11 bases. The length of the CDR3 is 16 residues. V shed 1 base and J 6 bases; nucleotides not matched to a gene: 5. Germline V gives CDR1 KGHSH, CDR2 LQKENI. The full variable domain, completed using reference TRBV18 and TRBJ2-1, is NAGVMQNPRHLVRRRGQEARLRCSPMKGHSHVYWYRQLPEEGLKFMVYLQKENIIDESGMPKERFSAEFPKEGPSILRIQQVVRGDSAAYFCASSPRLAGGTNEQFFGPGTRLTVL.

This chain joins TRBV10-3 and TRBJ1-2; D is perhaps TRBD1 (5 bases). Trimming left V 0 bases short and J 11 bases short, with 16 bases between. This CDR3 spans 14 amino acids. Germline CDR1 and CDR2: ENHRY and SYGVKD. The CDR3 nucleotides are TGTGCCATCAGTGAGTCTACCGACAGACAAGGATACACCTTC. This encodes CAISESTDRQGYTF.

This rearrangement joins TRBV7-2 to TRBJ2-5, with TRBD2 matching 8 bases. This CDR3 has 15 residues. V shed 5 bases and J 2 bases; nucleotides not matched to a gene: 7. The germline V gene has CDR1 SGHTA and CDR2 FQGNSA. CDR3 DNA: TGTGCCAGCAGCCCATATAGCGGGGATCAAGAGACCCAGTACTTC. This sequence encodes CASSPYSGDQETQYF.

The chain uses TRBV30 and TRBJ2-4, with TRBD1 as a possible D gene (6 bases). The CDR3 sequence is 14 residues long. The germline V and J ends were trimmed by 7 bases and 1 base, with 14 bases remaining between them. Germline V gene data show CDR1 as GTSNPN and CDR2 as SVGIG (reference sequence). The CDR3 DNA sequence: TGTGCCTATCAGGGGCGGGTGGCCAAAAACATTCAGTACTTC. Encoded protein: CAYQGRVAKNIQYF.

This clone was counted only a few times. V is TRBV5-1 and J is TRBJ1-6; possible D gene TRBD1, 5 bases. Trimming cost V 3 bases and J 14 bases, with 15 bases left between them. Per germline, CDR1 SGHRS and CDR2 YFSETQ. The CDR3 is 13 amino acids. Here the CDR3 reads CASSSPGGEALHF. In nucleotides, the CDR3 is TGCGCCAGCAGCTCCCCCGGGGGGGAGGCCCTCCACTTT. Combining the CDR3 with reference TRBV5-1 and TRBJ1-6 gives the whole variable domain KAGVTQTPRYLIKTRGQQVTLSCSPISGHRSVSWYQQTPGQGLQFLFEYFSETQRNKGNFPGRFSGRQFSNSRSEMNVSTLELGDSALYLCASSSPGGEALHFGNGTRLTVT.

The rearrangement links TRBV6-5 to TRBJ2-2, with 9 bases lining up with TRBD2. The V segment lost 2 bases and the J segment 7 bases; nucleotides outside the gene matches: 5. Germline V gives CDR1 MNHEY, CDR2 SVGAGI. This CDR3 is built from 15 residues. DNA of the CDR3: TGTGCCAGCAGTTACGGCGGGGGGGCCCTCGGGGAGCTGTTTTTT. Amino acids: CASSYGGGALGELFF.

The rearrangement links TRBV2 to TRBJ2-3; D might be TRBD1 (5 bases). The germline CDR1 and CDR2 sequences are SNHLY and FYNNEI. V dropped 8 bases and J dropped 4 bases, with 13 bases sitting between them. This CDR3 has 13 residues. CDR3 region: CASVLQGSDTQYF. CDR3 coding DNA: TGTGCCAGCGTCCTTCAGGGTTCAGATACGCAGTATTTT.

J is TRBJ2-7 and V is TRBV5-1, with 8 bases that match TRBD2. The CDR3 is 14 residues long. Germline V gene data show CDR1 as SGHRS and CDR2 as YFSETQ. V lost 1 base and J lost 3; bases outside the gene matches: 3. The CDR3 nucleotides are TGCGCCAGCAGCTTGCAGCGGGGGATCTACGAGCAGTACTTC. Translation: CASSLQRGIYEQYF.

As to this clone: At one of its ends the junction is not consistent with the germline gene, which may arise from a read error. The chain has TRBV20-1 and TRBJ1-4; 8 nucleotides agree with TRBD1. From germline, CDR1 is DFQATT and CDR2 SNEGSKA (reference sequence). This CDR3 spans 10 amino acids. CDR3 DNA sequence: TGCAGTGCTAGAGAGGGGACAGGCCCTTTT. Amino acids: CSAREGTGPF.

The chain has TRBV7-9 and TRBJ1-4, with a tentative D call TRBD1 (5 bases). Germline CDR1 is SEHNR and CDR2 is FQNEAQ (reference sequence). This CDR3 comprises 14 residues. Deletions cut 8 bases from V and 0 bases from J, with 10 bases between. CDR3 loop: CASSEGATNEKLFF. In nucleotides, the CDR3 is TGTGCCAGCTCGGAAGGGGCAACTAATGAAAAACTGTTTTTT.

The chain recombines TRBV15 with TRBJ1-3; D is undetermined. Germline CDR1 reads LNHNV; CDR2 reads YYDKDF (reference sequence). Trimming stripped 0 bases from V and 4 bases from J, with 16 bases between. The CDR3 runs to 17 residues. CDR3 in DNA: TGTGCCACCAGCAGAGATCACCTGGCCGGGTTCGGAAACACCATATATTTT. Amino acids: CATSRDHLAGFGNTIYF.

V and J are TRBV29-1 and TRBJ2-1; weak D call: TRBD1 (5 bases). The germline V gene encodes CDR1 SQVTM and CDR2 ANQGSEA. This CDR3 has 12 residues. V was cut by 5 bases and J by 10 bases, with 15 bases left in between. CDR3 amino acids: CSVPRQGWEQFF. The CDR3 bases are TGCAGCGTTCCTCGGCAGGGCTGGGAGCAGTTCTTC.

The rearrangement joins TRBV30 to TRBJ2-7; D gene ambiguous. V was trimmed by 0 bases and J by 7 bases, leaving 22 bases between them. The length of the CDR3 is 16 residues. Germline V CDR1 and CDR2: GTSNPN, SVGIG (reference sequence). The CDR3 sequence: CAWSVLRVSLLPEQYF. CDR3 DNA sequence: TGTGCCTGGAGTGTACTAAGAGTCAGTTTACTACCGGAGCAGTACTTC. The complete variable domain, with remaining parts taken from reference TRBV30 and TRBJ2-7, reads SQTIHQWPATLVQPVGSPLSLECTVEGTSNPNLYWYRQAAGRGLQLLFYSVGIGQISSEVPQNLSASRPQDRQFILSSKKLLLSDSGFYLCAWSVLRVSLLPEQYFGPGTRLTVT.